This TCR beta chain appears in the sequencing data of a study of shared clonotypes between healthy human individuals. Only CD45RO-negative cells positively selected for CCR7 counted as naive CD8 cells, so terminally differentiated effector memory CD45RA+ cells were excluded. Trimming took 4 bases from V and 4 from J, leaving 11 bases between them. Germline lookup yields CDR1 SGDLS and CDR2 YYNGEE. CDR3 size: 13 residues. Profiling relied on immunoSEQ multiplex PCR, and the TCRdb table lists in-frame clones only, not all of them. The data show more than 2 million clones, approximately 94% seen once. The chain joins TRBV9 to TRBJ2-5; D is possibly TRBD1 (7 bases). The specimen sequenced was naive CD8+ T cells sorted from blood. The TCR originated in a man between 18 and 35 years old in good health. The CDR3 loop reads CASSIQGGETQYF. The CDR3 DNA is TGTGCCAGCAGCATCCAGGGGGGAGAGACCCAGTACTTC.